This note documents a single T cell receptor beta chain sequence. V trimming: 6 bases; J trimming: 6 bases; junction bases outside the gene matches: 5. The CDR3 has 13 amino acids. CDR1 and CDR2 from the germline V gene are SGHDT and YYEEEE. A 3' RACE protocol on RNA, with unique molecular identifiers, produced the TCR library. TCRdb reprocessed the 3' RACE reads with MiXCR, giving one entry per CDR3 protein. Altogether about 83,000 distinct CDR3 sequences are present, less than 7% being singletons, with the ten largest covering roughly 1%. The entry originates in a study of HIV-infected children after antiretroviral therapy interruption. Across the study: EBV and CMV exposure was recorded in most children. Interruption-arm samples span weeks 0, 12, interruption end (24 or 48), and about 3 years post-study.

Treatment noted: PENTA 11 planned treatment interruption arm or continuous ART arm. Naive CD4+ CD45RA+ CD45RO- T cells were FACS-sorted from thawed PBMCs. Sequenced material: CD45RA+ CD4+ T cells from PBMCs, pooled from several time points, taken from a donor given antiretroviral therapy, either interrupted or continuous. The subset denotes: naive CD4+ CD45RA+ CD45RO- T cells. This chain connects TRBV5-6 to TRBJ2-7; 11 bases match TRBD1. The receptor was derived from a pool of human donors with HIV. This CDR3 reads CASTGQGAGEQYF. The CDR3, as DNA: TGTGCCAGCACCGGACAGGGGGCTGGCGAGCAGTACTTC.